The subject of this entry is one TCR beta chain. These data originate in a study of T-cell memory formation after mild COVID-19. TCRalpha and TCRbeta libraries used 5'RACE with constant-segment primers and UMIs. Each CDR3 protein is one row after TCRdb ran MiXCR on the 5' RACE reads. The sample carries 350,000 to 450,000 distinct CDR3 sequences, 20% to 25% recorded once. CDR3 length: 11 residues. The germline gives CDR1 SQVTM, CDR2 ANQGSEA. V was cut by 7 bases and J by 8 bases, with 12 bases left in between. The source material was PBMCs or a T cell subset sorted from them (not recorded which). This rearrangement joins TRBV29-1 to TRBJ2-1; no clear D gene. The TCR originated in an adult woman who had mild COVID-19 (a few samples of this study predate the infection). Cell type and time point are not known. CDR3 in DNA: TGCAGCGCCGTGGAATATGATGAGCAGTTCTTC. This gives the protein CSAVEYDEQFF.